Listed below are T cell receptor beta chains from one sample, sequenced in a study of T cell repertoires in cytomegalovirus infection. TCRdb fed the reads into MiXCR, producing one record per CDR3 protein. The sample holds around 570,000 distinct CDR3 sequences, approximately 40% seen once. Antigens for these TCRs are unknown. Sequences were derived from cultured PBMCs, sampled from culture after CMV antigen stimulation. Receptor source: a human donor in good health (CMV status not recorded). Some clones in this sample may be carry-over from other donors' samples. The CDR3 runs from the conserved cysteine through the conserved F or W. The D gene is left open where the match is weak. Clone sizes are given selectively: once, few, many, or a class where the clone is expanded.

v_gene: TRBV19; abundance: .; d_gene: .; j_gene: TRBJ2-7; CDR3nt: TGTGCCAGTACCATCACTAGCTTCCAGGCAAACGAGCAGTACTTC; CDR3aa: CASTITSFQANEQYF
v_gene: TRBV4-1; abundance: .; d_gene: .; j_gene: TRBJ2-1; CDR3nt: TGCGCCAGCAGCGCATGGGGGGTGGATGAGCAGTTCTTC; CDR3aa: CASSAWGVDEQFF
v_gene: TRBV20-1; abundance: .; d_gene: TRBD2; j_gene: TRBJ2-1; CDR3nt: TGCAGTGTTCCCCGCCGGACTAGCGGGAACAATGAGCAGTTCTTC; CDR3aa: CSVPRRTSGNNEQFF
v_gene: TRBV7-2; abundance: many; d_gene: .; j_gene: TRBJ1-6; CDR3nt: TGTGCCAGCAGCTTTAATAATTCACCCCTCCACTTT; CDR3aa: CASSFNNSPLHF
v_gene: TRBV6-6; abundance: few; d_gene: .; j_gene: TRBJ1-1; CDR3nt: TGTGCCAGCAGTTACTCGGAAGGGGTCACTGAAGCTTTCTTT; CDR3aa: CASSYSEGVTEAFF
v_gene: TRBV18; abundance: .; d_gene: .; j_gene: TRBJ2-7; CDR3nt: TGTGCCAGCTCACCACTGGACTCTACGGAGCAGTACTTC; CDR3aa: CASSPLDSTEQYF
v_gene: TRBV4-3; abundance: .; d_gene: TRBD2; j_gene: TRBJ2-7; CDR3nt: TGCGCCAGCAGCCCAGGACTAGGGAACTACGAGCAGTACTTC; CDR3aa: CASSPGLGNYEQYF
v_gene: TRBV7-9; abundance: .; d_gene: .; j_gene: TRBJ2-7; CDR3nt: TGTGCCAGCAGCTCCCTAGTATCCGAGCAGTACTTC; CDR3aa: CASSSLVSEQYF
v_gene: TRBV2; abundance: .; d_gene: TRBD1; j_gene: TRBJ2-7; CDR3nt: TGTGCCAGCAAGACGGACAGGGGGTCCTACGAGCAGTACTTC; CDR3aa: CASKTDRGSYEQYF
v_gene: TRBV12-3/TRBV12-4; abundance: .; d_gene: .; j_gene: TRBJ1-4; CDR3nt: TGTGCCAGCACCAAACAGGGAACTAATGAAAAACTGTTTTTT; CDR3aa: CASTKQGTNEKLFF
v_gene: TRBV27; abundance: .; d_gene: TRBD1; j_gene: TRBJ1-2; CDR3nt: TGTGCCAGCAGTCCCTGGGACAGGGTGAACTATGGCTACACCTTC; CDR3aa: CASSPWDRVNYGYTF
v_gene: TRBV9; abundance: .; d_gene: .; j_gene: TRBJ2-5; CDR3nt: TGTGCCAGCAGCGTGTCCCCGAGCCGGGACCAGTACTTC; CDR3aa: CASSVSPSRDQYF
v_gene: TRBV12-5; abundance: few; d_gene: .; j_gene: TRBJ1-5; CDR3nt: TGTGCTAGTGGTTTGGTTACGTCGGGTCAGCCCCAGCATTTT; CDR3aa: CASGLVTSGQPQHF
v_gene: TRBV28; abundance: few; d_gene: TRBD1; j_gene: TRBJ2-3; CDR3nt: TGTGCCAGCAGCCCGAACCCGGGACAGCGCACAGATACGCAGTATTTT; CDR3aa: CASSPNPGQRTDTQYF
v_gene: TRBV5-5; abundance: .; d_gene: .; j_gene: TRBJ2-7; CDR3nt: TGTGCCAGCCTGGCGCTCCCGGGGCCTACCCACGAGACCTACGAGCAGTACTTC; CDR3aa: CASLALPGPTHETYEQYF
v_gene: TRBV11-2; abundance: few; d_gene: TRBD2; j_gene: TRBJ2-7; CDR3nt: TGTGCCAGCAGCTTAAAGGGAGGGAATTACGAGCAGTACTTC; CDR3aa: CASSLKGGNYEQYF
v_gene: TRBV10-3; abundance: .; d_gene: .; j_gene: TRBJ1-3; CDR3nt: TGTGCCATCAGTGAAGGTGGAAACACCATATATTTT; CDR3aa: CAISEGGNTIYF
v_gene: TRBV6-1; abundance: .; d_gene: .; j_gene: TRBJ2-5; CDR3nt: TGTGCCAGCAGTCGACATGGAGAGACCCAGTACTTC; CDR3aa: CASSRHGETQYF
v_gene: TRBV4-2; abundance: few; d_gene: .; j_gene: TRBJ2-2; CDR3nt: TGTGCCAGCAGCCAAGAGCCCCGCGGGGCTTCGAACACCGGGGAGCTGTTTTTT; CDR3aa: CASSQEPRGASNTGELFF
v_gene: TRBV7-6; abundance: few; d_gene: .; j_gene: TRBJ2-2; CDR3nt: TGTGCCAGCAGCCTTATGGCGGTCACCGGGGAGCTGTTTTTT; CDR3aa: CASSLMAVTGELFF
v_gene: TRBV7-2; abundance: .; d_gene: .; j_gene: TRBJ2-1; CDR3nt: TGTGCCAGCAGTTACTTTGGGAACAATGAGCAGTTCTTC; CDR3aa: CASSYFGNNEQFF
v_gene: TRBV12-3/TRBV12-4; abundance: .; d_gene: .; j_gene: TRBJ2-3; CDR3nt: TGTGCCAGCAGTACGGACAGAAACAGCTCAGATACGCAGTATTTT; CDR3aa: CASSTDRNSSDTQYF
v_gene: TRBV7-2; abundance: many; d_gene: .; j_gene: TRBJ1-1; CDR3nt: TGTGCCAGCAGCTTGAGACGTAGAGCTGAAGCTTTCTTT; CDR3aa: CASSLRRRAEAFF
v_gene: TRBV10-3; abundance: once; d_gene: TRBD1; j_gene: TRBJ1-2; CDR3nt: TGTGCCATCAGTGAGCCGACAGGGGGCTCTGGCTACACCTTC; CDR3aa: CAISEPTGGSGYTF
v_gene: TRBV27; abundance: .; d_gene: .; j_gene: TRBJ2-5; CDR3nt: TGTGCCAGCAGTTTACACGGCCCGAGGGAAGAGACCCAGTACTTC; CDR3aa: CASSLHGPREETQYF
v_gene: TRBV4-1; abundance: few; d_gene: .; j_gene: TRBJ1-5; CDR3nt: TGCGCCAGCAGCCAAACGGGGGACTACAATCAGCCCCAGCATTTT; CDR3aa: CASSQTGDYNQPQHF
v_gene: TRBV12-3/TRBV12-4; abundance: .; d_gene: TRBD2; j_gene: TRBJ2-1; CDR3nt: TGTGCCAGCAGTTTGGGACTAGCGGGGAGGAGTGAGCAGTTCTTC; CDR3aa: CASSLGLAGRSEQFF
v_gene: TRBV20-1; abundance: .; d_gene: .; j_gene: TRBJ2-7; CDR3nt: TGCAGTGCTAGTGGACCTCCAGCCTACGAGCAGTACTTC; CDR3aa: CSASGPPAYEQYF
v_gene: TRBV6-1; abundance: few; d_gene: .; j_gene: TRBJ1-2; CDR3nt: TGTGCCAGCAGGGACTCGGCATCCCAGATGGGCTACACCTTC; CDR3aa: CASRDSASQMGYTF
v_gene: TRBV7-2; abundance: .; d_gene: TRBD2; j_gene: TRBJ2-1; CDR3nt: TGTGCCAGTAGTAGCGGGAGTTACAATGAGCAGTTCTTC; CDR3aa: CASSSGSYNEQFF
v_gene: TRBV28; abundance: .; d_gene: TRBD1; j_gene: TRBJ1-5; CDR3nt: TGTGCCAGCAGACCACCGGGACAGGGCACCACGAAGCCCCAGCATTTT; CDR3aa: CASRPPGQGTTKPQHF
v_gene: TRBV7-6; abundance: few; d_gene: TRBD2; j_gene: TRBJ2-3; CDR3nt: TGTGCCAGCAGCTTGGGTGCGGGAGGCTTTCGGGTAGATACGCAGTATTTT; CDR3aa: CASSLGAGGFRVDTQYF
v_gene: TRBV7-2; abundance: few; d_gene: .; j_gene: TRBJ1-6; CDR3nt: TGTGCCAGCAGCTTAGGACAATATCTCCACTTT; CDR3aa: CASSLGQYLHF
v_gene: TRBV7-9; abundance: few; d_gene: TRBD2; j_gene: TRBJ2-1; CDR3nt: TGTGCCAGCAGCCGGACTAGCGGCCCAAATGGGAATGAGCAGTTCTTC; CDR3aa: CASSRTSGPNGNEQFF
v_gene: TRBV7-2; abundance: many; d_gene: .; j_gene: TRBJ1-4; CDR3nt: TGTGCCAGCAGCCTGCAGGGTGCAACTAATGAAAAACTGTTTTTT; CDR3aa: CASSLQGATNEKLFF
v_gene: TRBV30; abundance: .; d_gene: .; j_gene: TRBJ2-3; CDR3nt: TGTGCCTGGAGTGTGGGGCCGGTAGATACGCAGTATTTT; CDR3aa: CAWSVGPVDTQYF
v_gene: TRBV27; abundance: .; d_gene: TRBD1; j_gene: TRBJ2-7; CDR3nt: TGTGCCAGCGCTAGGACAGGGCCCTACCATCCGGGCGAGCAGTACTTC; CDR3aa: CASARTGPYHPGEQYF
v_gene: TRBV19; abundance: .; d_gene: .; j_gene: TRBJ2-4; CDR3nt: TGTGCCAGTAGTGATGACAGAGGGTTTGGCCAAAACATTCAGTACTTC; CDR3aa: CASSDDRGFGQNIQYF
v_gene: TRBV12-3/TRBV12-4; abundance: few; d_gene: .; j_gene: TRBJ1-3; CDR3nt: TGTGCCAGCAGTTGGGGGACCGCCGAAGCCACCCCATATTTT; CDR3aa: CASSWGTAEATPYF
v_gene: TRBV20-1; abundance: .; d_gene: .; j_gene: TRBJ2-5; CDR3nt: TGCAGTGCAAACCACAGGGAGCGAGAGACCCAGTACTTC; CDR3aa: CSANHRERETQYF
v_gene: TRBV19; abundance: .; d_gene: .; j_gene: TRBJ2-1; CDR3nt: TGTGCCAGTAGTATGATGAGGGGCGATGAGCAGTTCTTC; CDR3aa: CASSMMRGDEQFF
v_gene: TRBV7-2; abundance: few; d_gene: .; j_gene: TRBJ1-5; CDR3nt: TGTGCCAGCAGCCTATCTACGTCACCGGTGGCCCAGCATTTT; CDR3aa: CASSLSTSPVAQHF
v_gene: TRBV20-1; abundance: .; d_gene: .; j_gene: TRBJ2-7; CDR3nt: TGCAGTCACCACAGGGTCCGGGAGCAGTACTTC; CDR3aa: CSHHRVREQYF
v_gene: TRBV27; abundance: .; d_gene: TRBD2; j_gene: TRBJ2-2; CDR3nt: TGTGCCAGCAGGACAACGGGACTAGCTTCCTACACGTCCACCGGGGAGCTGTTTTTT; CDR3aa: CASRTTGLASYTSTGELFF
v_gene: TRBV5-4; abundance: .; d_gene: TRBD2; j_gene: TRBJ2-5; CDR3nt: TGTGCCAGCAGCTTGGTCTCGGGGGGGATGGGGACCCAGTACTTC; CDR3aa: CASSLVSGGMGTQYF
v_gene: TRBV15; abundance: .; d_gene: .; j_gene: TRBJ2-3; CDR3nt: TGTGCCACCAGCAGAGATCCTGGGCCGGGGAGCACAGATACGCAGTATTTT; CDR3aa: CATSRDPGPGSTDTQYF
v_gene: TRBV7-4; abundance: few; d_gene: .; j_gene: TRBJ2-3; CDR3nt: TGTGCCAGCAGCGTCCTAGCGAGAATGCAGTATTTT; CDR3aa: CASSVLARMQYF
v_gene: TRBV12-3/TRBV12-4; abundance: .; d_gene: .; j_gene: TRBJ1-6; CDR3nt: TGTGCCAGCAGTCCTGGGAGGGGATCCTCCTATAATTCACCCCTCCACTTT; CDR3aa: CASSPGRGSSYNSPLHF
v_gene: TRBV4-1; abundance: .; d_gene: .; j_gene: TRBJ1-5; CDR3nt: TGCGCCAGCAGCCGCGGTCTTGGGAACAATCAGCCCCAGCATTTT; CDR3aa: CASSRGLGNNQPQHF